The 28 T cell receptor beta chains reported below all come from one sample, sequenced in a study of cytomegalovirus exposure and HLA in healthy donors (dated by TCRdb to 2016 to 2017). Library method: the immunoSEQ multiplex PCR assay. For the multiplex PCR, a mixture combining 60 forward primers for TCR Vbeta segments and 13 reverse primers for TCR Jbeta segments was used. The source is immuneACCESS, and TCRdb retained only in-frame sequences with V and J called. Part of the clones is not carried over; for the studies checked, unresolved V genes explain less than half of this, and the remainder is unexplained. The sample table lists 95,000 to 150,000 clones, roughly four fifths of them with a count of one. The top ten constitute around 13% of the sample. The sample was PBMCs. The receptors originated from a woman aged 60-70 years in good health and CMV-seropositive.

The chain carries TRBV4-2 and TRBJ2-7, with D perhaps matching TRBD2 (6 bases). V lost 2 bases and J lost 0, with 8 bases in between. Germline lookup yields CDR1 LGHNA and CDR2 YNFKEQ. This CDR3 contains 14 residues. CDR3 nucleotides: TGTGCCAGCAGCCAAACCGGGAGCTCCTACGAGCAGTACTTC. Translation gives CASSQTGSSYEQYF.

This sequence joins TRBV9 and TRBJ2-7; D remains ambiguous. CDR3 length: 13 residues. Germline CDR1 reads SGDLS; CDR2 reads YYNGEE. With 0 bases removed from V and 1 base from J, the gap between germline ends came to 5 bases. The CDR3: CASSVGPSYEQYF. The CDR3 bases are TGTGCCAGCAGCGTAGGTCCTTCCTACGAGCAGTACTTC.

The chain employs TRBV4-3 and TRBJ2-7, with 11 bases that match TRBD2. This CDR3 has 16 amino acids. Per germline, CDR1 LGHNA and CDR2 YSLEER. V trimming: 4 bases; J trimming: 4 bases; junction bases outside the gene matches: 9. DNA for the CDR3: TGCGCCAGCAGCCCAAAGGGGACTAGCGGTATTTACGAGCAGTACTTC. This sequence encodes CASSPKGTSGIYEQYF.

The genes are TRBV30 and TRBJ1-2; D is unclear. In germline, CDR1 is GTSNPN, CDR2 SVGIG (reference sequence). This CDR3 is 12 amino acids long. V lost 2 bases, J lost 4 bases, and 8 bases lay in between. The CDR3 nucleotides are TGTGCCTGGAGTCGGACTGCCTATGGCTACACCTTC. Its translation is CAWSRTAYGYTF.

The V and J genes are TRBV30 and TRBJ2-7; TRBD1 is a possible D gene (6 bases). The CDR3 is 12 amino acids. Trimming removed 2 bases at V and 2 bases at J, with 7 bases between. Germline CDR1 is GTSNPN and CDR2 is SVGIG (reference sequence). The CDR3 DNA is TGTGCCTGGAGTAGGGGGACCTACGAGCAGTACTTC. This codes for CAWSRGTYEQYF.

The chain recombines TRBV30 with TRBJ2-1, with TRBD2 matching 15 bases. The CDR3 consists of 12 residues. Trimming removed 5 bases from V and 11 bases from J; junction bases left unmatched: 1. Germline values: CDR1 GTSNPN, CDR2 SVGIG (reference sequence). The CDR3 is CAWGLAGGQQFF. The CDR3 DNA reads TGTGCCTGGGGACTAGCGGGAGGGCAGCAGTTCTTC.

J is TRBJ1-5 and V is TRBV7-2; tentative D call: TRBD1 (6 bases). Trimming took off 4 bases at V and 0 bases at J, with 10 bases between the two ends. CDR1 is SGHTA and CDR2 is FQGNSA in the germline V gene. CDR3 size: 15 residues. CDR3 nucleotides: TGTGCCAGCAGCTCCCAGGGGCATAGCAATCAGCCCCAGCATTTT. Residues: CASSSQGHSNQPQHF.

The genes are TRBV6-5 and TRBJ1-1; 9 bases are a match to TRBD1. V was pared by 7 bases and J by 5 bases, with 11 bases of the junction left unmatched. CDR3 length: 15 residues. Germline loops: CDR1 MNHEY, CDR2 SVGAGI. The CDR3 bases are TGTGCCAGCACCGACGAAAACAGGGGGCGGACTGAAGCTTTCTTT. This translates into CASTDENRGRTEAFF.

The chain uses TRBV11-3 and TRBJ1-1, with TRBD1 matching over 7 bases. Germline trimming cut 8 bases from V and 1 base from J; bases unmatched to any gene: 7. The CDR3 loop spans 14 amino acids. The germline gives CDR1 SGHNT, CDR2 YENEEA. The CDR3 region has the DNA TGTGCCAGCGGCCAGGGACAGTCGAACACTGAAGCTTTCTTT. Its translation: CASGQGQSNTEAFF.

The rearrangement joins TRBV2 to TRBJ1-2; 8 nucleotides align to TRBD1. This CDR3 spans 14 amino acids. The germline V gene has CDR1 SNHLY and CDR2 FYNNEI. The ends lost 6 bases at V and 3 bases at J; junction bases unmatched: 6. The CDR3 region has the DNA TGTGCCAGCAGACCGACAGGGGCCTACTATGGCTACACCTTC. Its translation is CASRPTGAYYGYTF.

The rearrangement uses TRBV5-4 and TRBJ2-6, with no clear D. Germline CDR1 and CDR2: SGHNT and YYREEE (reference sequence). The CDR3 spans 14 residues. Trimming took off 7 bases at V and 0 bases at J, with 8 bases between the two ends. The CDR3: CASGLNSGANVLTF. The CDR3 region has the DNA TGTGCCAGCGGTCTAAACTCTGGGGCCAACGTCCTGACTTTC.

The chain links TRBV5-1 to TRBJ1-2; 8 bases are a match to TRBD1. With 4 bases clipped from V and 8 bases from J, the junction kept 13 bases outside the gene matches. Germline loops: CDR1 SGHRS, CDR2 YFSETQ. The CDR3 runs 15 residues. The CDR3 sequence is CASSITGGAIGGYTF. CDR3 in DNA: TGCGCCAGCAGCATTACAGGGGGTGCAATAGGGGGCTACACCTTC.

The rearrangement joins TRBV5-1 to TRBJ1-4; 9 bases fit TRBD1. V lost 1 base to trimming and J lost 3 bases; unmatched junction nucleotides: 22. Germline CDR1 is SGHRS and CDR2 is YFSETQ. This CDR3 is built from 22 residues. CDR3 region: CASSLRKVGTGWFRCANEKLFF. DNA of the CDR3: TGCGCCAGCAGCTTGAGGAAAGTAGGGACAGGGTGGTTTAGGTGTGCTAATGAAAAACTGTTTTTT.

The CDR3 DNA is TGTGCCAGCAGCTTAGCGGCTGTGCAGTTCTTC. Encoded protein: CASSLAAVQFF. The chain has TRBV7-2 and TRBJ2-1; D unresolved. There are 11 residues in the CDR3. V dropped 0 bases and J dropped 12 bases, with 6 bases sitting between them. Germline lookup yields CDR1 SGHTA and CDR2 FQGNSA.

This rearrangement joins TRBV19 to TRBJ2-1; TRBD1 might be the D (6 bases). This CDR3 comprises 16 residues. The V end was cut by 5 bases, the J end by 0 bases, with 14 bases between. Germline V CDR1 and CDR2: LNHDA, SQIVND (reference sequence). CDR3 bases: TGTGCCAGTAGTTCAATAACAGGGAGCTCCTACAATGAGCAGTTCTTC. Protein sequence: CASSSITGSSYNEQFF.

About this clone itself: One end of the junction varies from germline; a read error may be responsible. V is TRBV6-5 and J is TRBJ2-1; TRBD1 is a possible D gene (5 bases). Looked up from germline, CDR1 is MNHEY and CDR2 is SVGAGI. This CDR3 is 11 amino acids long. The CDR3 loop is CASRKGPNWVF. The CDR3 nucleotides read TGTGCCAGCAGAAAGGGGCCGAACTGGGTCTTC.

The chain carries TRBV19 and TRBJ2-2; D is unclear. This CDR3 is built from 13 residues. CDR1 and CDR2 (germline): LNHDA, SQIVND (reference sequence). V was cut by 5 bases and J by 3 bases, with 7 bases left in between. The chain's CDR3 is CASSLGDTGELFF. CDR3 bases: TGTGCCAGTAGTCTTGGAGACACCGGGGAGCTGTTTTTT.

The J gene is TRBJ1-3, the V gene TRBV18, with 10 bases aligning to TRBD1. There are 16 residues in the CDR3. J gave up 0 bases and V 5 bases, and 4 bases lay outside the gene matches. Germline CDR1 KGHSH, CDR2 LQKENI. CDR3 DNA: TGTGCCAGCTCAAGACAGGGGGCTAACTCTGGAAACACCATATATTTT. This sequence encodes CASSRQGANSGNTIYF. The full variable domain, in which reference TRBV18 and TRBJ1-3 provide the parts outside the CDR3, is NAGVMQNPRHLVRRRGQEARLRCSPMKGHSHVYWYRQLPEEGLKFMVYLQKENIIDESGMPKERFSAEFPKEGPSILRIQQVVRGDSAAYFCASSRQGANSGNTIYFGEGSWLTVV.

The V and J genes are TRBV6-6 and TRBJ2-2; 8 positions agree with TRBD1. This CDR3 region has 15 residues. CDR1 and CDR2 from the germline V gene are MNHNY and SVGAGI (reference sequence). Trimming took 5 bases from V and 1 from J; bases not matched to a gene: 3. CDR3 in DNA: TGTGCCAGCAGTCGGGACAGGATGAACACCGGGGAGCTGTTTTTT. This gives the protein CASSRDRMNTGELFF.

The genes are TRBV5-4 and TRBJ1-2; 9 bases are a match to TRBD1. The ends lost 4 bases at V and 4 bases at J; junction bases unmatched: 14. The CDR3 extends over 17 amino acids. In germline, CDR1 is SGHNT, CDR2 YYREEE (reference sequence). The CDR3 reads CASSQGGTGRFPYGYTF. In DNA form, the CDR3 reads TGTGCCAGCAGCCAAGGCGGGACAGGGCGTTTTCCCTATGGCTACACCTTC.

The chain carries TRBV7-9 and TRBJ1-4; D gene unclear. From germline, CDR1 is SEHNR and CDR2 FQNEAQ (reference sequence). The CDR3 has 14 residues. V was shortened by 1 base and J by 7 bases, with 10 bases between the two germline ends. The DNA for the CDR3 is TGTGCCAGCAGCTTAGAGGAGGCAATTGAAAAACTGTTTTTT. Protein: CASSLEEAIEKLFF.

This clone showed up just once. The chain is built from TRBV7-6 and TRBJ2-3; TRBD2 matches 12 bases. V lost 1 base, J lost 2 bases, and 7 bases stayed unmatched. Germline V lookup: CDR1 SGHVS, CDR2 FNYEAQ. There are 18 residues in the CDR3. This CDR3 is CASSLGLAGGRNTDTQYF. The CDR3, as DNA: TGTGCCAGCAGCTTAGGGCTAGCGGGGGGGCGTAACACAGATACGCAGTATTTT.

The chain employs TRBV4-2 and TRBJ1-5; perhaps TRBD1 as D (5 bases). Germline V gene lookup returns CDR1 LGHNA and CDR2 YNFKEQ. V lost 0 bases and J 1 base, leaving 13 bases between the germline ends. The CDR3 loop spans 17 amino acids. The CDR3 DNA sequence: TGTGCCAGCAGCCAAGATCCTGGGGGGAGAAGCAATCAGCCCCAGCATTTT. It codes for CASSQDPGGRSNQPQHF.

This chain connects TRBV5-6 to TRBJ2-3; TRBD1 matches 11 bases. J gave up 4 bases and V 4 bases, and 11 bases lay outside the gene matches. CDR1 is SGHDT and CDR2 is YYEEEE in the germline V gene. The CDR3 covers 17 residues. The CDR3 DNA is TGTGCCAGCAGCCGCCGAACCGGGACAGGGGGGTCAGATACGCAGTATTTT. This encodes CASSRRTGTGGSDTQYF. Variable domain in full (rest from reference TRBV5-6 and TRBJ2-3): DAGVTQSPTHLIKTRGQQVTLRCSPKSGHDTVSWYQQALGQGPQFIFQYYEEEERQRGNFPDRFSGHQFPNYSSELNVNALLLGDSALYLCASSRRTGTGGSDTQYFGPGTRLTVL.

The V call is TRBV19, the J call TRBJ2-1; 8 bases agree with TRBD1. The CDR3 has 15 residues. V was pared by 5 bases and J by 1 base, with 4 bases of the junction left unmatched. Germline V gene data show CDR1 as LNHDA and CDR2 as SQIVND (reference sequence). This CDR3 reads CASSYDRGSYNEQFF. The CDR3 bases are TGTGCCAGTAGTTACGACAGGGGTTCCTACAATGAGCAGTTCTTC.

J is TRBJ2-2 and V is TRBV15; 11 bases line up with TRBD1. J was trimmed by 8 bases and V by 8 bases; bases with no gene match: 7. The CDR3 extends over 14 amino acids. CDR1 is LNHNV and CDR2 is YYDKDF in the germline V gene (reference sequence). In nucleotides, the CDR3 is TGTGCCACCCGGACAGGGGGCTCTACAGGGGAGCTGTTTTTT. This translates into CATRTGGSTGELFF.

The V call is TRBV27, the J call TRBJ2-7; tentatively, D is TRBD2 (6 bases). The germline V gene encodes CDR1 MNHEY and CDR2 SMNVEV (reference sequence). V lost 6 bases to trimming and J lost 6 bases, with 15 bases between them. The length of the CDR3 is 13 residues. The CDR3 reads CASSGGGPFEQYF. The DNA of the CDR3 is TGTGCCAGCAGCGGGGGAGGTCCCTTCGAGCAGTACTTC.

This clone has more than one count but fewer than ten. The CDR3 loop reads CASGYTGVGETQYF. The CDR3, as DNA: TGTGCCAGCGGGTACACAGGGGTGGGAGAGACCCAGTACTTC. The chain links TRBV2 to TRBJ2-5, with 7 bases lining up with TRBD1. The CDR3 is 14 amino acids. Germline trimming cut 8 bases from V and 4 bases from J; bases unmatched to any gene: 10. Per the germline V gene, CDR1 is SNHLY and CDR2 is FYNNEI. The whole variable domain, remainder taken from reference TRBV2 and TRBJ2-5, is EPEVTQTPSHQVTQMGQEVILRCVPISNHLYFYWYRQILGQKVEFLVSFYNNEISEKSEIFDDQFSVERPDGSNFTLKIRSTKLEDSAMYFCASGYTGVGETQYFGPGTRLLVL.